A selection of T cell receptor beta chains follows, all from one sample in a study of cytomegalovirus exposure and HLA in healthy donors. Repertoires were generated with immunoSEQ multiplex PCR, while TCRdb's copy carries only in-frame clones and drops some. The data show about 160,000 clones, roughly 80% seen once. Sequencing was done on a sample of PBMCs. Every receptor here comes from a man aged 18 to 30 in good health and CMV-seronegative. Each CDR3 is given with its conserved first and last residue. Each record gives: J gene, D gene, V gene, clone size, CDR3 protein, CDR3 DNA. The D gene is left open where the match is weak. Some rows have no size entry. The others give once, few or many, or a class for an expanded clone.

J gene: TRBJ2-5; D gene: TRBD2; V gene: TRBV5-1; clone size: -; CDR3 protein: CASSLDAGGYGEETQYF; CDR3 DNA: TGCGCCAGCAGCTTGGATGCGGGAGGGTACGGGGAAGAGACCCAGTACTTC
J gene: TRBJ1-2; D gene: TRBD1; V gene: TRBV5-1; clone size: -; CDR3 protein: CASSFPPSGTGGANYGYTF; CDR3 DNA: TGCGCCAGCAGCTTTCCCCCTTCCGGGACAGGGGGAGCTAACTATGGCTACACCTTC
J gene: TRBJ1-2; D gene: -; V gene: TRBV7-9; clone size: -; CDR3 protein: CASSLRDYGYTF; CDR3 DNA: TGTGCCAGCAGCTTACGGGACTATGGCTACACCTTC
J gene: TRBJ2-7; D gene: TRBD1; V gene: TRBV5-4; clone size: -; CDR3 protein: CASSSDLTGGNPAYEQYF; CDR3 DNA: TGTGCCAGCAGCTCCGACCTCACAGGGGGCAACCCGGCCTACGAGCAGTACTTC
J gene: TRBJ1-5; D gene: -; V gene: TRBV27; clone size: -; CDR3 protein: CASSLQGYSNQPQHF; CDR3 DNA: TGTGCCAGCAGTCTTCAGGGGTATAGCAATCAGCCCCAGCATTTT
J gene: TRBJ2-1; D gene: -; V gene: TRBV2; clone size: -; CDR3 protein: CASTILNNEQFF; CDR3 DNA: TGTGCCAGCACGATACTTAACAATGAGCAGTTCTTC
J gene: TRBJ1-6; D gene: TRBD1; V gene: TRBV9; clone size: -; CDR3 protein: CASSARDREGSPLHF; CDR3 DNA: TGTGCCAGCAGCGCCCGGGACAGGGAAGGTTCACCCCTCCACTTT
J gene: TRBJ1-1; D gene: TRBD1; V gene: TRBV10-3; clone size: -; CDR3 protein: CAISGTGGMNTEAFF; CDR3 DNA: TGTGCCATTTCCGGGACAGGGGGCATGAACACTGAAGCTTTCTTT
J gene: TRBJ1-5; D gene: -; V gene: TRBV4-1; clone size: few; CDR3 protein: CASSPAPGWANNQPQHF; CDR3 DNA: TGCGCCAGCAGCCCAGCGCCGGGGTGGGCTAATAATCAGCCCCAGCATTTT
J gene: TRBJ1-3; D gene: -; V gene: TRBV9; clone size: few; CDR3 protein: CASSVSGVGNTIYF; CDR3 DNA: TGTGCCAGCAGCGTATCGGGGGTTGGAAACACCATATATTTT
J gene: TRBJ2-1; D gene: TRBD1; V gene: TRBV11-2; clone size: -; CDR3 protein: CASSPLGRGLDNEQFF; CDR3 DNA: TGTGCCAGCAGCCCTCTCGGCAGGGGGCTGGACAATGAGCAGTTCTTC
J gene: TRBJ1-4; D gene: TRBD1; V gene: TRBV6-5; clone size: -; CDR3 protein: CASSSEGAVGREKLFF; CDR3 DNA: TGTGCCAGCAGTTCGGAGGGGGCTGTGGGTCGTGAAAAACTGTTTTTT
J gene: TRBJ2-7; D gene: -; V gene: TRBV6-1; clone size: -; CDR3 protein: CASRGRSGIYEQYF; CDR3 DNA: TGTGCCAGCAGGGGGCGAAGTGGTATCTACGAGCAGTACTTC
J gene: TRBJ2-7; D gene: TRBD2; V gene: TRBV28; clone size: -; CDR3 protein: CASSFSAGAPNEQYF; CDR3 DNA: TGTGCCAGCAGTTTCTCAGCGGGGGCCCCAAACGAGCAGTACTTC
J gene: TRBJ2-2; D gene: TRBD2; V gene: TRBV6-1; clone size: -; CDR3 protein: CASSGLAGVGSGELFF; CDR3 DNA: TGTGCCAGCAGTGGCCTAGCGGGAGTGGGGTCCGGGGAGCTGTTTTTT
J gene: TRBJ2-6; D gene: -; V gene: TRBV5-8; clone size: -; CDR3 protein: CASSLLGRPGANVLTF; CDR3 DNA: TGTGCCAGCAGCTTGCTGGGGAGGCCTGGGGCCAACGTCCTGACTTTC
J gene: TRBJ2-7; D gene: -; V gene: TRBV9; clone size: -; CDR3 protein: CASSIPGNSYEQYF; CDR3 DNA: TGTGCCAGCAGCATTCCCGGGAACTCCTACGAGCAGTACTTC
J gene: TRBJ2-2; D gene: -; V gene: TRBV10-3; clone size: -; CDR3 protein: CAISRDTANTGELFF; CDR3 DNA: TGTGCCATCAGCCGGGACACGGCGAACACCGGGGAGCTGTTTTTT
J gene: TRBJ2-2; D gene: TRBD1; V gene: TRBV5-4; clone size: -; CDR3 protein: CASSPDRGSGELFF; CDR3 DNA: TGTGCCAGCAGCCCGGACAGGGGTAGCGGGGAGCTGTTTTTT
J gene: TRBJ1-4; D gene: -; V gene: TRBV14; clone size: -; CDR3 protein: CASSQTTGSPKLFF; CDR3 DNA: TGTGCCAGCAGCCAAACTACGGGGAGCCCAAAACTGTTTTTT
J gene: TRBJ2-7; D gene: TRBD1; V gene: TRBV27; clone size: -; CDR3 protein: CASSVRDSNSYEQYF; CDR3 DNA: TGTGCCAGCAGTGTAAGGGACAGTAACTCCTACGAGCAGTACTTC
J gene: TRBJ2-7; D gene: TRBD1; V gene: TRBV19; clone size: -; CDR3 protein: CASRTGVGSYEQYF; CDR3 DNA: TGTGCCAGTAGGACAGGGGTGGGCTCCTACGAGCAGTACTTC
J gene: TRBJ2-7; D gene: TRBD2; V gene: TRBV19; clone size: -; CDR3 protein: CASSPGLPYEQYF; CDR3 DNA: TGTGCCTCCTCCCCGGGACTACCATACGAGCAGTACTTC
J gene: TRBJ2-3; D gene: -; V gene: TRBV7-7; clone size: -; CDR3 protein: CASSPSLSDTQYF; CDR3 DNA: TGTGCTAGCAGCCCATCTCTAAGCGATACGCAGTATTTT
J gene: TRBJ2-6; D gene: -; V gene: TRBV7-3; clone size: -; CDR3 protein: CASSPSGAIGLGANVLTF; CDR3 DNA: TGTGCCAGCAGCCCTTCGGGAGCAATCGGACTGGGGGCCAACGTCCTGACTTTC
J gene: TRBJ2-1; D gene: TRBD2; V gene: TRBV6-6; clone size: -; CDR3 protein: CASSYQRGDYNEQFF; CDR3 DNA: TGTGCCAGCAGTTACCAGCGGGGGGATTACAATGAGCAGTTCTTC
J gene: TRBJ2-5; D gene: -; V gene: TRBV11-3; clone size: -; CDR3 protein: CASSPGLSSLRETQYF; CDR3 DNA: TGTGCCAGCAGCCCGGGACTTAGCAGTCTCCGGGAGACCCAGTACTTC
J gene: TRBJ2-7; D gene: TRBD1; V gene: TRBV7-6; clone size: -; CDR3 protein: CASSQGQGASYEQYF; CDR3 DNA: TGTGCCAGCAGCCAGGGACAGGGGGCGTCCTACGAGCAGTACTTC
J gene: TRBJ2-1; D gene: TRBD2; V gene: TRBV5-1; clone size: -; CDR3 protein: CASTSAGGYNEQFF; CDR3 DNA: TGCGCCAGCACCTCAGCGGGAGGCTACAATGAGCAGTTCTTC
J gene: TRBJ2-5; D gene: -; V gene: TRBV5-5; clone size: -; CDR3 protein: CASSFSTVQETQYF; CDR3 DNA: TGTGCCAGCAGCTTCTCGACAGTTCAAGAGACCCAGTACTTC
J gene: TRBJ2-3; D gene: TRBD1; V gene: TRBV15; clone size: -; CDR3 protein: CATSRSTGTGVSDTQYF; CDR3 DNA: TGTGCCACCAGCAGAAGCACCGGGACAGGGGTCTCAGATACGCAGTATTTT
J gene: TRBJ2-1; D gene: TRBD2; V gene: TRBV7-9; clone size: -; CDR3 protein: CASSFTSGGGGNEQFF; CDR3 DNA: TGTGCCAGCAGCTTTACTAGCGGGGGCGGGGGTAATGAGCAGTTCTTC
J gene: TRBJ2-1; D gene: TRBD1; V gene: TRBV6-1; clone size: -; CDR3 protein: CASSPQGDYNEQFF; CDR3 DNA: TGTGCCAGCAGCCCTCAGGGGGATTACAATGAGCAGTTCTTC
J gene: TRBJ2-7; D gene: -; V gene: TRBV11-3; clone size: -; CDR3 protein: CASSPGAGAAEQYF; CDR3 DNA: TGTGCCAGCAGCCCCGGAGCAGGGGCCGCCGAGCAGTACTTC
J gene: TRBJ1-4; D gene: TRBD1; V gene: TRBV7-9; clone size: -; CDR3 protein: CASSSPLAGGGEKLFF; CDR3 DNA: TGTGCCAGCAGCTCCCCACTGGCAGGGGGTGGCGAAAAACTGTTTTTT
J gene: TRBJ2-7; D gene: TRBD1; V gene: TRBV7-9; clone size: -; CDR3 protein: CASSSGTGRTYEQYF; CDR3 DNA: TGTGCCAGCAGCTCCGGGACAGGAAGGACCTACGAGCAGTACTTC
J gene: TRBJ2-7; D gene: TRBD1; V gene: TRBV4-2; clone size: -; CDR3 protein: CASSQPNGGQGSYEQYF; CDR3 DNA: TGTGCCAGCAGCCAACCAAATGGCGGACAGGGGTCCTACGAGCAGTACTTC
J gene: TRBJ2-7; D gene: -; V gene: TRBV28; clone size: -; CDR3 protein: CASSLPGTPVLYEQYF; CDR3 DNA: TGTGCCAGCAGTTTACCTGGGACACCAGTTCTCTACGAGCAGTACTTC
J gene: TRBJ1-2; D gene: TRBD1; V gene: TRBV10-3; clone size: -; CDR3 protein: CAITNQGVHTF; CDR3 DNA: TGTGCCATCACAAACCAGGGGGTCCATACCTTC
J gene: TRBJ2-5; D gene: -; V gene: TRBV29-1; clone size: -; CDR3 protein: CSVPYPVEFDYGEQHF; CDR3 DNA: TGCAGCGTTCCCTACCCCGTAGAATTCGACTACGGCGAGCAGCACTTC
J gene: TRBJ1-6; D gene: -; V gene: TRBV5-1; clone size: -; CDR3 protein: CASSLLGEKSSYNSPLHF; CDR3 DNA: TGCGCCAGCAGCTTACTCGGGGAAAAAAGCTCCTATAATTCACCCCTCCACTTT
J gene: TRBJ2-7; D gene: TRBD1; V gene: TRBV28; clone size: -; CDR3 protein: CASSSLGDSPYEQYF; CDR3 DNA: TGTGCCAGCAGTAGCCTGGGGGACAGTCCCTACGAGCAGTACTTC
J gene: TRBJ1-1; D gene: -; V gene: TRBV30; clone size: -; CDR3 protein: CACTPGSHTEAFF; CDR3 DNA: TGTGCCTGTACCCCAGGTAGTCACACTGAAGCTTTCTTT
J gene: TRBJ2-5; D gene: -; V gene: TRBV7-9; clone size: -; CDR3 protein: CASRAGETQYF; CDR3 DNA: TGTGCCAGCCGCGCGGGGGAGACCCAGTACTTC
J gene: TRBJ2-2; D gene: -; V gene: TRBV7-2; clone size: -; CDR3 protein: CASRLTRNTGELFF; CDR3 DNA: TGTGCCAGCAGGTTGACTAGAAACACCGGGGAGCTGTTTTTT
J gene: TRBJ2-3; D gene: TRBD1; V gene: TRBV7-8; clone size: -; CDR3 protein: CASSLLGTDTDTQYF; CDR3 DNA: TGTGCCAGCAGCTTATTGGGGACAGACACAGATACGCAGTATTTT
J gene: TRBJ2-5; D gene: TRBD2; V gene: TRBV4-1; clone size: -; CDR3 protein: CASSQPGLAGGGAQYF; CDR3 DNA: TGCGCCAGCAGCCAGCCGGGACTAGCGGGAGGGGGGGCCCAGTACTTC
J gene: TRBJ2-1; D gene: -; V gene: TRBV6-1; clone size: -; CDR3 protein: CASSTEPQAWNEQFF; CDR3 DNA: TGTGCCAGCAGTACAGAACCCCAGGCGTGGAATGAGCAGTTCTTC
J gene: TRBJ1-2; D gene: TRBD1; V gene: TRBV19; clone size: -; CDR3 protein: CASTGGADYGYTF; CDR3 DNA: TGTGCCAGTACAGGGGGCGCTGACTATGGCTACACCTTC
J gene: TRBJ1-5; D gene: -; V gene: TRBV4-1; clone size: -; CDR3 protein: CASSQDGTSYSNQPQHF; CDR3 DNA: TGCGCCAGCAGCCAAGACGGGACAAGCTATAGCAATCAGCCCCAGCATTTT
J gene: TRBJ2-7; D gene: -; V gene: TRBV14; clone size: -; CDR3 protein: CASSQGPGATYEQYF; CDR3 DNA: TGTGCCAGCAGCCAAGGTCCGGGTGCAACCTACGAGCAGTACTTC
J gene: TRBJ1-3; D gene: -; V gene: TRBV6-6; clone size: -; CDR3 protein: CASSYSKGGFGNTIYF; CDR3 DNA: TGTGCCAGCAGTTACTCGAAAGGAGGGTTTGGAAACACCATATATTTT
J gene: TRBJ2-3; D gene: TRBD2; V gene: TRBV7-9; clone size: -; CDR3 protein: CASSQRLAGGSDTQYF; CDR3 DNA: TGTGCCAGCAGCCAGCGACTAGCGGGGGGCTCAGATACGCAGTATTTT
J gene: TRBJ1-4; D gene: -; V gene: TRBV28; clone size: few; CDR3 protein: CASSWRGGDEKLFF; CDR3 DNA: TGTGCCAGCAGTTGGAGGGGAGGTGATGAAAAACTGTTTTTT
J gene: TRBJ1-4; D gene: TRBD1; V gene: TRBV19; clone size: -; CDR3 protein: CASSGRDRDEKLFF; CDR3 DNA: TGTGCCAGTAGTGGCCGGGACAGGGATGAAAAACTGTTTTTT
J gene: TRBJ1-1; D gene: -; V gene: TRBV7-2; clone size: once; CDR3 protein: CASSFRSNTEAFF; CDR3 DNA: TGTGCCAGCAGCTTCCGTTCCAACACTGAAGCTTTCTTT
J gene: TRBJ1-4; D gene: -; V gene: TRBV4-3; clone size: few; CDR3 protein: CASSQDGGRATNEKLFF; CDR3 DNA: TGCGCCAGCAGCCAAGATGGTGGGAGGGCAACTAATGAAAAACTGTTTTTT
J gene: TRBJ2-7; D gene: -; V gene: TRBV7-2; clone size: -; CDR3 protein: CASSPKDGGAYEQYF; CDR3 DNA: TGTGCCAGCAGCCCGAAAGACGGCGGGGCGTACGAGCAGTACTTC
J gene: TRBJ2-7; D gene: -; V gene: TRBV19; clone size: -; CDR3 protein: CASTKTLSSYEQYF; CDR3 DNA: TGTGCCAGTACGAAGACTCTGAGCTCCTACGAGCAGTACTTC
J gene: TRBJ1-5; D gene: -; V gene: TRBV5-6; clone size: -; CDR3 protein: CASSDSGGNQPQHF; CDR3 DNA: TGTGCCAGCAGCGATAGCGGGGGCAATCAGCCCCAGCATTTT